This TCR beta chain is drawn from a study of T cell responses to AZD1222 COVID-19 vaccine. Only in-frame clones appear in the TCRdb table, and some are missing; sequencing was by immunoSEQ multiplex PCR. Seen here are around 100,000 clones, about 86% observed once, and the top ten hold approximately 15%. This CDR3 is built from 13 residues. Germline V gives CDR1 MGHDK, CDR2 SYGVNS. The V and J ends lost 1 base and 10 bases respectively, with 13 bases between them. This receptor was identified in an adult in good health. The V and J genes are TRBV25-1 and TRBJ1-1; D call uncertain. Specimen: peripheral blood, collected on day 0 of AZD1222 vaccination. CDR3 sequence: CASSESGVTRAFF. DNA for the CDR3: TGTGCCAGCAGTGAATCCGGAGTCACGCGAGCTTTCTTT.